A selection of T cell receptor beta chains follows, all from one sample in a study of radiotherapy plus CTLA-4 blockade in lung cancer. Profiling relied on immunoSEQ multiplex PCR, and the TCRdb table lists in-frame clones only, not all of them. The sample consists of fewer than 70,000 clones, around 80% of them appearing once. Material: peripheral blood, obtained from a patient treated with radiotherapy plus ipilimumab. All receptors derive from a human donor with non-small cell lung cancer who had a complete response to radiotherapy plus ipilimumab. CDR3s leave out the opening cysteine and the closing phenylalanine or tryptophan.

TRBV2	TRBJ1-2	ASSEEGSAPSYGYT
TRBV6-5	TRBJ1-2	ASSSPGQGNYGYT
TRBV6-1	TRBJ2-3	ASSGAGGGTDTQY
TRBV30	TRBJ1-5	AWSARVRSNQPQH
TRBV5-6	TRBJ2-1	ASSKNNEQF
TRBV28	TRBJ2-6	ASKSPAIGANVLT
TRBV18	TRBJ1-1	ASAQGRDTEAF
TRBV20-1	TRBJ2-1	SARFDNEQF
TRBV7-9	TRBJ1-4	ASSSLGGRTNEKLF
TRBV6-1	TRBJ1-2	ASRFDGIQMGYT
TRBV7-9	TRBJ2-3	ASSTGTTDTQY
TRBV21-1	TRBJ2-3	ASSKGSTDTQY
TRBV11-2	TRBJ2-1	ASSASPSYNEQF
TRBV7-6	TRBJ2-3	ASSSFEGGGGTDTQY
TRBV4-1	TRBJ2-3	ASSQEELAGGRTQY
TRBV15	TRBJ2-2	ATSSLTGELF
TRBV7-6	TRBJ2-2	ASSLGTDGAGELF
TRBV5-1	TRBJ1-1	ASNERTGGGEAF
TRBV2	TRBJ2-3	ASVRGAWGTDTQY
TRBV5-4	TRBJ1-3	ASSPGQEKNTIY
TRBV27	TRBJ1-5	ASSYRESNQPQH
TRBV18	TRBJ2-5	ASSPPAGTETQY
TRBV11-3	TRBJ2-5	ASSLGLAGEETQY
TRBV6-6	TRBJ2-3	ASSYSGKGDTDTQY
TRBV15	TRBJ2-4	ATSREGTRQNIQY
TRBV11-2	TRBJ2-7	ASSLAIGSGYEQY
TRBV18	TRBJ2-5	ASSPRIPDRGDQETQY
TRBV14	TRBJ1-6	ASSQVRGTYNSPLH
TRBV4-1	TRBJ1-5	ASSLEQGQGQPQH
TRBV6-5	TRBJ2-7	ASSLARKGPNEQY
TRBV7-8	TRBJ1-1	ASSLGNRGQLVNTEAF
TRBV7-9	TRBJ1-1	ASSLRGTGNTEAF
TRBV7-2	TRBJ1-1	ASALRLARSNTEAF
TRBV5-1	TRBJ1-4	ASRDTVSNEKLF
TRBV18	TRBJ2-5	ASSLKQETQY
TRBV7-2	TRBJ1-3	ASRAPGQKISSGNTIY
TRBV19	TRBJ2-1	ASSIGASGSHEQF
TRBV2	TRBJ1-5	ASREGDISNQPQH
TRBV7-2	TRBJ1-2	ASSLEKFGGGGGYT
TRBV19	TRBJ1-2	ASSRTYNYGYT
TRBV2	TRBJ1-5	ASSEGGVQPQH
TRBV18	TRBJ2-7	ASSPGGYEQY
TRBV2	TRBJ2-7	ASRDRGRDGISYEQY
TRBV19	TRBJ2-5	ASSVGQTGVETQY
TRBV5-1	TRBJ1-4	ASKTATNEKLF
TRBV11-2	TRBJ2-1	ASSYLRDRGPSTQF
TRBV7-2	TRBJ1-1	ASSLYEAAGEAF
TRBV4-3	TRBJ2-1	ASSQANLQLGDNEQF
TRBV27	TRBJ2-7	ASSSLQGLTYEQY
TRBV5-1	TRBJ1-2	ASSLGQGMGYT